This TCR beta chain originates from a study of T cell responses to AZD1222 COVID-19 vaccine. General study results and limits: There were mostly white British donors and more females than males, and clonal diversity was possibly underestimated.

A note on this clone: Antigen unknown.

This CDR3 spans 17 amino acids. Sequencing used immunoSEQ multiplex PCR; TCRdb keeps in-frame clones, though not all of them. Among tens of thousands of clones listed, 87% were seen once. The J gene is TRBJ2-3, the V gene TRBV21-1; the D call TRBD2 from the table was never checked on the DNA. TRBV21-1 is noted as a pseudogene. This TCR was recovered from an adult who received the AZD1222 COVID-19 vaccine. The sample was peripheral blood, taken 28 days after the second AZD1222 dose. CDR3 region: CASSKWWTSGSTDTQYF. The CDR3, as DNA: TGTGCCAGCAGCAAATGGTGGACTAGCGGGAGCACAGATACGCAGTATTTT.